This T cell receptor (beta chain) comes out of a study of tumor-infiltrating lymphocytes in primary liver carcinoma. Unsorted whole blood yielded blood RNA, and germline DNA was extracted as well. A primer in the constant region served to generate TCR beta cDNA from about 470 ng of total RNA. Construction of TCR beta libraries relied on three successive nested multiplex PCR rounds employing slightly modified ARM-PCR. TRBV1-TRBV30 forward and Cbeta reverse primers drove the first two roughly 10-cycle rounds. TCRdb re-called the multiplex PCR reads with MiXCR, one entry per CDR3 protein. Here the sample spans some 320,000 distinct CDR3 sequences, approximately 60% being singletons. CDR3 length equals 15 residues. Germline values: CDR1 SQVTM, CDR2 ANQGSEA. V shed 6 bases and J shed 3 bases, with 19 bases lying between them.

The sequenced sample consisted of peripheral blood. The V gene is TRBV29-1, the J gene TRBJ2-3; perhaps TRBD2 as D (5 bases). The clonotype comes from a man aged 35 to 55 with primary liver carcinoma and hepatitis B virus infection. For the CDR3, the DNA is TGCAGCGTAGCTAGACTGGTGGGAGAGACAGATACGCAGTATTTT. It encodes CSVARLVGETDTQYF.